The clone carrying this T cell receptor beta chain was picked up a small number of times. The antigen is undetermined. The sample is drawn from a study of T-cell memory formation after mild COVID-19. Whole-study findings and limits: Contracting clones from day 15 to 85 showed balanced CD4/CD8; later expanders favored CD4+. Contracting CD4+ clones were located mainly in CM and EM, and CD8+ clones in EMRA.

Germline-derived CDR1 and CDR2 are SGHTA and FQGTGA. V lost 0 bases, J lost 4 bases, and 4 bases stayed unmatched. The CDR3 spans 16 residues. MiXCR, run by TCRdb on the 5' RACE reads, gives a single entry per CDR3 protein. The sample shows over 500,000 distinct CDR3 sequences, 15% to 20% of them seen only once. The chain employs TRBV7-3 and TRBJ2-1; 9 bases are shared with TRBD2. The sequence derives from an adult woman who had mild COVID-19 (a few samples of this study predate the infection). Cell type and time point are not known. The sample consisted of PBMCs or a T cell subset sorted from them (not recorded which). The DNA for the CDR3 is TGTGCCAGCAGCTTAACTAGTAGCGGGGGATACAATGAGCAGTTCTTC. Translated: CASSLTSSGGYNEQFF.